This T cell receptor (beta chain) was documented in a study of OX40 agonist ivuxolimab in advanced cancers. Individuals having autoimmune disease history or systemic immunosuppression were not enrolled. CDR1 and CDR2 from the germline V gene are SNHLY and FYNNEI. The V end was cut by 5 bases, the J end by 0 bases, with 13 bases between. The CDR3 extends over 16 amino acids. This clone showed up just once. Produced via immunoSEQ multiplex PCR; TCRdb's table is partial and in-frame only. The table records 60,000 to 80,000 clones, over 75% of them present only once. The clonotype comes from an adult with an advanced solid tumor such as melanoma, head and neck, liver or kidney cancer. The sequencing used CD4+ or CD8+ T cells sorted from blood, collected in a trial of the OX40 agonist ivuxolimab. V and J are TRBV2 and TRBJ1-4; D perhaps matches TRBD1 (5 bases). The CDR3 loop reads CASSIQGFATNEKLFF. CDR3 sequence (DNA): TGTGCCAGCAGTATTCAGGGTTTTGCAACTAATGAAAAACTGTTTTTT.